Given below is one T cell receptor (beta chain) in context. Its binding antigen is unknown. No base quality values were provided; no much bigger clone lies one nucleotide off. Counted from cysteine to phenylalanine, this CDR3 has 14 amino acids. Only the CDR3 part of the read is kept: 42 bases, read in frame from the first base. Sequences SNHLY (CDR1) and FYNNEI (CDR2) are obtained from the germline V gene. Deletion took 8 bases off V and 6 bases off J, with a span of 18 bases between the germline ends. The sample originates from a study of control samples from healthy donors and cancer patients (dated by TCRdb to 2018 to 2020). Libraries were prepared through the immunoSEQ multiplex PCR assay. Imported from immuneACCESS, the table was reduced by TCRdb to in-frame sequences with V and J called. These copies leave out some clones; in studies compared against another copy, an unresolved V gene accounts for under half, and the cause of the remainder is not known. A total of 110,000 to 150,000 clones appear in this sample, around nine tenths of them only once. Roughly 5% of the sample rests with the top ten.

The sequence was collected from a man under 40 in good health. In this chain, TRBV2 is recombined with TRBJ2-3, with TRBD2 tentatively as D gene (5 bases match). The sequenced material came from blood. The CDR3 reads as follows: CASYGWVGGDTQYF. The DNA sequence is TGTGCCAGCTATGGATGGGTCGGAGGCGATACGCAGTATTTT.